Presented here are 3 T cell receptor beta chains from one specimen sequenced in a study of cytomegalovirus exposure and HLA in healthy donors. Repertoires were generated with immunoSEQ multiplex PCR, while TCRdb's copy carries only in-frame clones and drops some. The table records approximately 180,000 clones, 87% of them present only once. Input material: PBMCs. The receptor source for this set is a woman younger than 45 in good health and CMV-seronegative.

The chain carries TRBV5-1 and TRBJ2-1; D is ambiguous. Germline loops: CDR1 SGHRS, CDR2 YFSETQ. V lost 0 bases and J 4 bases, leaving 5 bases between the germline ends. There are 13 residues in the CDR3. The CDR3 DNA reads as TGCGCCAGCAGCTTGGCCCGTTACAATGAGCAGTTCTTC. Translated: CASSLARYNEQFF.

In this sample, this clone turned up once. J is TRBJ1-3 and V is TRBV7-9, with D possibly being TRBD1 (5 bases). Trimming removed 5 bases at V and 0 bases at J, with 14 bases between. The CDR3 has 16 residues. The V gene's germline CDR1 is SEHNR and CDR2 FQNEAQ (reference sequence). This chain's CDR3 is CASSRGGSLSGNTIYF. The CDR3 nucleotides are TGTGCCAGCAGCCGGGGGGGGTCACTCTCTGGAAACACCATATATTTT.

This chain connects TRBV5-6 to TRBJ2-3; the D is unclear. V was pared by 4 bases and J by 0 bases, with 15 bases between. The CDR3 runs 16 residues. Germline assignment: CDR1 SGHDT and CDR2 YYEEEE. CDR3 coding DNA: TGTGCCAGCAGCCTCGGCGGCTCATCTAGCACAGATACGCAGTATTTT. Protein sequence: CASSLGGSSSTDTQYF.